Shown below are 6 T cell receptor beta chains from a single sample sequenced in a study of shared clonotypes between healthy human individuals. The method was immunoSEQ multiplex PCR; TCRdb's version includes in-frame clones alone and lacks a portion of them. The table lists some 2 million clones, approximately 94% of them singletons. CD45RO-negative CD8 cells positively selected for CCR7 made up the naive population, which excluded terminally differentiated effector memory CD45RA+ cells. Sample: naive CD8+ T cells sorted from blood. The receptors originated from a young man in good health.

This chain uses TRBV7-6 with TRBJ2-2; D is unresolved. The V gene lost 0 bases and the J gene lost 0 bases, with 8 bases spanning the gap. CDR1 is SGHVS and CDR2 is FNYEAQ in the germline V gene. The CDR3 contains 16 residues. The CDR3 coding sequence is TGTGCCAGCAGCTTAGCGGTAGATCCGAACACCGGGGAGCTGTTTTTT. Translated: CASSLAVDPNTGELFF.

The V and J genes are TRBV28 and TRBJ1-5; D is uncertain. Germline V CDR1 and CDR2: MDHEN, SYDVKM. CDR3 length equals 16 residues. With 7 bases removed from V and 0 bases from J, the gap between germline ends came to 16 bases. CDR3 protein: CASTMTESYSNQPQHF. The DNA for the CDR3 is TGTGCCAGCACCATGACCGAGTCTTATAGCAATCAGCCCCAGCATTTT.

This clone was recorded only once. The V call is TRBV6-1, the J call TRBJ2-7, with D perhaps TRBD1 (6 bases). CDR3 size: 14 residues. CDR1 MNHNS and CDR2 SASEGT come from the germline V gene. Trimming pared 1 base from V and 5 bases from J, leaving 12 bases between. The CDR3 spells CASSEGGHPDEQYF. CDR3 bases: TGTGCCAGCAGTGAAGGGGGGCACCCAGACGAGCAGTACTTC.

The V call is TRBV13, the J call TRBJ1-2, with a weak D call TRBD1 (5 bases). The CDR3 is 18 residues long. Trimming took 4 bases from V and 4 from J, leaving 25 bases between them. The germline CDR1 and CDR2 sequences are PRHDT and FYEKMQ (reference sequence). CDR3 sequence: CASSSQPSQELHIYGYTF. As DNA, the CDR3 is TGTGCCAGCAGCTCCCAGCCTTCACAGGAGCTCCACATCTATGGCTACACCTTC.

V is TRBV27 and J is TRBJ2-7; D is possibly TRBD1 (6 bases). CDR1 is MNHEY, CDR2 SMNVEV, per germline (reference sequence). The V gene lost 3 bases and the J gene lost 0 bases, with 9 bases spanning the gap. CDR3 length equals 14 residues. The CDR3 DNA follows: TGTGCCAGCAGTTTCGACAGGTTCTCCTACGAGCAGTACTTC. Translated, it gives CASSFDRFSYEQYF.

This chain joins TRBV7-8 and TRBJ2-3; D unclear. Trimming cost V 4 bases and J 9 bases, with 11 bases left between them. Germline-derived CDR1 and CDR2 are SGHVS and FQNEAQ. The CDR3 is 12 residues long. CDR3 sequence (DNA): TGTGCCAGCAGCTACTTGGAAGGCACGCAGTATTTT. Its translation: CASSYLEGTQYF.